This T cell receptor (beta chain) was documented in a study of T cell repertoires in cytomegalovirus infection. The V segment lost 5 bases and the J segment 14 bases; nucleotides outside the gene matches: 11. Germline V gives CDR1 SGHTA, CDR2 FQGNSA. The CDR3 consists of 14 residues. This clonotype was detected many times. TCRdb processed the reads anew with MiXCR; each CDR3 protein has one entry. The data contain 100,000 or so distinct CDR3 sequences, less than 25% of them singletons. The sequencing input was CD8+ T cells from PBMCs. The clonotype was recovered from a human donor in good health (CMV status not recorded). Some clones in this sample may be carry-over from other donors' samples. This rearrangement joins TRBV7-2 to TRBJ2-1; 11 bases align to TRBD2. The CDR3, as DNA: TGTGCCAGCAGCCCAGAGGCTAGCGGGAGGCCGGAGTTCTTC. The encoded protein is CASSPEASGRPEFF. The full variable domain, rest sourced from reference TRBV7-2 and TRBJ2-1, is GAGVSQSPSNKVTEKGKDVELRCDPISGHTALYWYRQSLGQGLEFLIYFQGNSAPDKSGLPSDRFSAERTGGSVSTLTIQRTQQEDSAVYLCASSPEASGRPEFFGPGTRLTVL.